This T cell receptor beta chain was captured by sequencing in a study of tumor-infiltrating lymphocytes in glioblastoma multiforme. This CDR3 spans 11 amino acids. V lost 2 bases to trimming and J lost 4 bases, with 5 bases between them. Germline CDR1 reads SQVTM; CDR2 reads ANQGSEA. TCR beta libraries were built from RNA through three nested multiplex PCR rounds using modified ARM-PCR. A single record per CDR3 protein comes from TCRdb applying MiXCR to the multiplex PCR reads. The sample yields about 19,000 distinct CDR3 sequences, 55% to 70% seen once. In this sample, this clonotype is medium-sized.

The rearrangement links TRBV29-1 to TRBJ2-5; no reliable D call. The clonotype was recovered from a male donor with glioblastoma. The specimen sequenced was peripheral blood. In nucleotides, the CDR3 is TGCAGCGTTGAATTCGTAGAGACCCAGTACTTC. This sequence encodes CSVEFVETQYF.